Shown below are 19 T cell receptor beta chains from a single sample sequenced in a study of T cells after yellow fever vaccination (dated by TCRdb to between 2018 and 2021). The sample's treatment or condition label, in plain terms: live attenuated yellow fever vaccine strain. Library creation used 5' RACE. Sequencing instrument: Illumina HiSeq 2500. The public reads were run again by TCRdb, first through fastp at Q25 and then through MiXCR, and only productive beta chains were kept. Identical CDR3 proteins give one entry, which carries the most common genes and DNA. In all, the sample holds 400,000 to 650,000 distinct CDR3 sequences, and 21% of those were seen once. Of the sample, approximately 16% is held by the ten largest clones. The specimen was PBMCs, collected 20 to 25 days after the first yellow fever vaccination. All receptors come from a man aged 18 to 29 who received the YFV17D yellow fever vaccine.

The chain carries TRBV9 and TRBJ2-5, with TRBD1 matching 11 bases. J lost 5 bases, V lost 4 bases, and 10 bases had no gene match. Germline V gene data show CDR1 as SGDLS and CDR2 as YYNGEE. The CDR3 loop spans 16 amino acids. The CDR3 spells CASSPHGQGARETQYF. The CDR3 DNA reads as TGTGCCAGCAGCCCTCACGGACAGGGGGCGCGGGAGACCCAGTACTTC.

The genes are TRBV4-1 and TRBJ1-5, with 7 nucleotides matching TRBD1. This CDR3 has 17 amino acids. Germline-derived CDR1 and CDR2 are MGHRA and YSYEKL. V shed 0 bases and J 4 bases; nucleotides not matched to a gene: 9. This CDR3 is CASSQDRDSSDNQPQHF. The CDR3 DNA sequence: TGCGCCAGCAGCCAAGATCGGGACAGCTCCGATAATCAGCCCCAGCATTTT.

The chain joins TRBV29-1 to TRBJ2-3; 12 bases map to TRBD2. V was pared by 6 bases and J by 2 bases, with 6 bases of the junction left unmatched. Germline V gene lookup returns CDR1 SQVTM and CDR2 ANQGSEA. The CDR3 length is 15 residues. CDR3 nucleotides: TGCAGCGTGAATGGACTAGCGGGGCCCACAGATACGCAGTATTTT. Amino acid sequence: CSVNGLAGPTDTQYF.

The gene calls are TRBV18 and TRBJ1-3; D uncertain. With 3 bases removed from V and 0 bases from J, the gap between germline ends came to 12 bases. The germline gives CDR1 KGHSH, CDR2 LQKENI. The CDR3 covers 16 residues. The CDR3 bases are TGTGCCAGCTCACCCTGGGAGGTCAACTCTGGAAACACCATATATTTT. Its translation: CASSPWEVNSGNTIYF. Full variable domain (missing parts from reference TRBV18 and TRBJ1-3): NAGVMQNPRHLVRRRGQEARLRCSPMKGHSHVYWYRQLPEEGLKFMVYLQKENIIDESGMPKERFSAEFPKEGPSILRIQQVVRGDSAAYFCASSPWEVNSGNTIYFGEGSWLTVV.

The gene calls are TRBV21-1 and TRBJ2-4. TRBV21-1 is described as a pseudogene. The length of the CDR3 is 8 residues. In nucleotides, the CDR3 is TGTGCCAGCTTGTCTCAGTACTTC. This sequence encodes CASLSQYF.

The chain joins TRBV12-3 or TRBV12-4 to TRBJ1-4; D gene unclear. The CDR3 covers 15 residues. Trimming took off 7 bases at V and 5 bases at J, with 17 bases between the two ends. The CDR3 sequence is CASTLMGSSNEKLFF. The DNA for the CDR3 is TGTGCCAGCACTCTAATGGGGTCTTCCAATGAAAAACTGTTTTTT.

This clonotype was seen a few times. CDR3 nucleotide sequence: TGTGCCAGCTCACGTGGGACAGCTAAAGAGACCCAGTACTTC. Its protein product is CASSRGTAKETQYF. The chain employs TRBV18 and TRBJ2-5; 7 bases are a match to TRBD1. This CDR3 has 14 residues. V shed 4 bases, J shed 3 bases, and the junction held 5 bases outside the gene matches. Germline V CDR1 and CDR2: KGHSH, LQKENI.

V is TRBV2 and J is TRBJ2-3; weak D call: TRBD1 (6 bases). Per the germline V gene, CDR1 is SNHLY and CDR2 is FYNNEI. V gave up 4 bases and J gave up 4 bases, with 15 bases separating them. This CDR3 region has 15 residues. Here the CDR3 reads CASSAEGQIADTQYF. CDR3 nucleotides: TGTGCCAGCAGTGCGGAAGGACAGATCGCAGATACGCAGTATTTT.

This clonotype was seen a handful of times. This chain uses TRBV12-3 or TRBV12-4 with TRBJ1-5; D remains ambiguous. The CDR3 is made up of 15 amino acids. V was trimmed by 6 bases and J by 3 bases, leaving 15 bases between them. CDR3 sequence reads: CASRANGGYNQPQHF. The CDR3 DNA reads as TGTGCCAGCAGAGCCAACGGCGGGTACAATCAGCCCCAGCATTTT.

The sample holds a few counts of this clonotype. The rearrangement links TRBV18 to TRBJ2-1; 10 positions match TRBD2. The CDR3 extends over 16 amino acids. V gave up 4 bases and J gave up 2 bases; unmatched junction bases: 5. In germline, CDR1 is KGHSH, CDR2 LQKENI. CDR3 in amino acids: CASSQSLAGAYNEQFF. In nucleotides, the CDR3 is TGTGCCAGCTCACAATCTCTAGCGGGGGCCTACAATGAGCAGTTCTTC.

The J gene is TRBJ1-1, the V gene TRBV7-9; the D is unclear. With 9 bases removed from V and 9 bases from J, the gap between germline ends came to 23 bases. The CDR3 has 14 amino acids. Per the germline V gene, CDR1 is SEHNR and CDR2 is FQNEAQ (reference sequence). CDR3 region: CASIPIGSQLKAFF. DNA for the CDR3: TGTGCCAGTATACCCATTGGGAGTCAACTGAAAGCTTTCTTT.

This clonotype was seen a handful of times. The CDR3 DNA is TGCAGTGCTAGAGCACCGGGGGCGCGGGGCACTGAAGCTTTCTTT. Protein sequence: CSARAPGARGTEAFF. V usage is TRBV20-1 and J usage is TRBJ1-1, with D maybe TRBD1 (6 bases). CDR1 and CDR2 from the germline V gene are DFQATT and SNEGSKA (reference sequence). V lost 1 base and J 4 bases, leaving 16 bases between the germline ends. The CDR3 runs 15 residues.

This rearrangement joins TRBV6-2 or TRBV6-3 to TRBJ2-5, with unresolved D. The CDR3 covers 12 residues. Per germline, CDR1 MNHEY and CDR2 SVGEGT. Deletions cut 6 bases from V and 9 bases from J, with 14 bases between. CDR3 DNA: TGTGCCAGCAGATATAAGGATGGGTCCCAGTACTTC. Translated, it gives CASRYKDGSQYF.

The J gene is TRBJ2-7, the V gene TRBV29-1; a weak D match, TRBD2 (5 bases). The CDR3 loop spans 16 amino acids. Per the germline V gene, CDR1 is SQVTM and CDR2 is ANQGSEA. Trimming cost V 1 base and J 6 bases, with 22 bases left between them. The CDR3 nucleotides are TGCAGCGTTGAAGCAGCAGAGAGGGTAGGAAGAAGCGAGCAGTACTTC. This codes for CSVEAAERVGRSEQYF.

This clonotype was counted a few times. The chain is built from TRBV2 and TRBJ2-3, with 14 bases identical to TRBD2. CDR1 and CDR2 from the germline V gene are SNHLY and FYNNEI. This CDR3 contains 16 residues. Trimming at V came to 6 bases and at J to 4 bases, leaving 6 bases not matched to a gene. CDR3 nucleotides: TGTGCCAGCAGGATCGGACTAGCGGGGGGAGCAGATACGCAGTATTTT. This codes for CASRIGLAGGADTQYF.

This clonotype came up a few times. CDR3 in DNA: TGTGCCAGCAGCCTGACAGGGGGGGGGGTGGCCAAAAACATTCAGTACTTC. Translation gives CASSLTGGGVAKNIQYF. The rearrangement links TRBV6-1 to TRBJ2-4, with 9 bases matching TRBD1. Germline assignment: CDR1 MNHNS and CDR2 SASEGT. The V segment lost 6 bases and the J segment 1 base; nucleotides outside the gene matches: 10. CDR3 length: 17 residues.

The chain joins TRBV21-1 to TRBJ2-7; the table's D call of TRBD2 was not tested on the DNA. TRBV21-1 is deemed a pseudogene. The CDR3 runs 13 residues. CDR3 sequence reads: CASTPGLVLEQYV. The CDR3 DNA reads TGTGCCAGCACACCGGGACTAGTTCTCGAGCAGTACGTC.

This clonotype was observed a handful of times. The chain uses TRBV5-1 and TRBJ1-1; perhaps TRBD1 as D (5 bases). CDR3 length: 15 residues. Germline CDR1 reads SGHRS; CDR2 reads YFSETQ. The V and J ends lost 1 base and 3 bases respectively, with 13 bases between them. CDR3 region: CASSLKPGWDTEAFF. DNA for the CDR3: TGCGCCAGCAGCTTGAAGCCAGGGTGGGACACTGAAGCTTTCTTT.

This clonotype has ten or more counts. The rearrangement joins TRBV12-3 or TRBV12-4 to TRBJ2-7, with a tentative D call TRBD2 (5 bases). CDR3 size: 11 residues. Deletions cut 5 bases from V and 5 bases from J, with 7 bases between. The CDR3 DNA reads TGTGCCAGCAGTCCGAGGGACGAGCAGTACTTC. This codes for CASSPRDEQYF.